Listed here are 27 T cell receptor beta chains from one sample, sequenced in a study of cytomegalovirus exposure and HLA in healthy donors. PCR was performed using 60 Vbeta and 13 Jbeta primers. Clones were sequenced by immunoSEQ multiplex PCR, and TCRdb holds only the in-frame ones, with some missing. The sample lists some 190,000 clones, about four fifths seen once, with 1.5% to 2% in the top ten. Source material: PBMCs. The receptors were sampled from a woman in her 30s in good health and CMV-seronegative.

J is TRBJ2-6 and V is TRBV5-1; 11 bases fit TRBD1. Germline V gene lookup returns CDR1 SGHRS and CDR2 YFSETQ. This CDR3 is built from 17 residues. Trimming cost V 4 bases and J 0 bases; bases outside gene matches: 3. CDR3 in amino acids: CASSPGTGGSGANVLTF. In nucleotides, the CDR3 is TGCGCCAGCAGCCCCGGGACAGGGGGCTCTGGGGCCAACGTCCTGACTTTC.

The CDR3 region has the DNA TGTGCCAGCAGCCCTATCAGACCCTTCGGAGGGGTTCTGAATTCACCCCTCCACTTT. Protein product: CASSPIRPFGGVLNSPLHF. This chain connects TRBV7-9 to TRBJ1-6; D possibly corresponds to TRBD1 (5 bases). The CDR3 covers 19 residues. Looked up from germline, CDR1 is SEHNR and CDR2 is FQNEAQ (reference sequence). V gave up 5 bases and J gave up 7 bases, with 27 bases separating them. The full variable domain, rest sourced from reference TRBV7-9 and TRBJ1-6, is DTGVSQNPRHKITKRGQNVTFRCDPISEHNRLYWYRQTLGQGPEFLTYFQNEAQLEKSRLLSDRFSAERPKGSFSTLEIQRTEQGDSAMYLCASSPIRPFGGVLNSPLHFGNGTRLTVT.

This clone came up a few times. This chain joins TRBV11-2 and TRBJ1-2, with 8 bases aligning to TRBD1. CDR1 SGHAT and CDR2 FQNNGV come from the germline V gene. The CDR3 totals 15 residues. J was trimmed by 3 bases and V by 5 bases; bases with no gene match: 8. The DNA for the CDR3 is TGTGCCAGCAGCAACCCACAGGGGGGTTACTATGGCTACACCTTC. Amino acids: CASSNPQGGYYGYTF. Using reference TRBV11-2 and TRBJ1-2 for the parts outside the CDR3, the full variable domain is EAGVAQSPRYKIIEKRQSVAFWCNPISGHATLYWYQQILGQGPKLLIQFQNNGVVDDSQLPKDRFSAERLKGVDSTLKIQPAKLEDSAVYLCASSNPQGGYYGYTFGSGTRLTVV.

The chain combines TRBV7-3 with TRBJ1-5; D call uncertain. The DNA end favors TRBJ2-3, so the J call may be wrong. Germline V gene data show CDR1 as SGHTA and CDR2 as FQGTGA. The CDR3 runs 9 residues. CDR3 residues: CASSWGQYF. The CDR3 bases are TGTGCCAGCAGCTGGGGACAGTATTTT.

V gene TRBV2 combines with J gene TRBJ1-1, with 7 bases that match TRBD1. V gave up 2 bases and J gave up 1 base; unmatched junction bases: 1. The CDR3 is made up of 14 amino acids. CDR1 and CDR2 from the germline V gene are SNHLY and FYNNEI. CDR3 residues: CASSERGRNTEAFF. CDR3 DNA: TGTGCCAGCAGTGAAAGGGGGCGGAACACTGAAGCTTTCTTT.

This rearrangement joins TRBV9 to TRBJ1-2; D uncertain. V was trimmed by 4 bases and J by 8 bases, leaving 9 bases between them. This CDR3 has 11 amino acids. CDR1 SGDLS and CDR2 YYNGEE come from the germline V gene. DNA of the CDR3: TGTGCCAGCAGCTCCCCGAGGGGCTACACCTTC. It specifies CASSSPRGYTF.

This clone has a handful of counts. The chain employs TRBV9 and TRBJ1-2, with D maybe TRBD1 (5 bases). The CDR3 is made up of 12 amino acids. Germline V gene data show CDR1 as SGDLS and CDR2 as YYNGEE. V lost 4 bases to trimming and J lost 7 bases, with 11 bases between them. In DNA, the CDR3 is TGTGCCAGCAGCCCCCTCGGGGGTGGCTACACCTTC. Protein: CASSPLGGGYTF.

V usage is TRBV27 and J usage is TRBJ1-5, with 11 bases lining up with TRBD1. V gave up 3 bases and J gave up 5 bases; unmatched junction bases: 0. CDR3 length: 14 amino acids. The germline V gene encodes CDR1 MNHEY and CDR2 SMNVEV (reference sequence). DNA for the CDR3: TGTGCCAGCAGTTTGGGACAGGGGGATCAGCCCCAGCATTTT. Translation: CASSLGQGDQPQHF.

The chain couples TRBV7-2 to TRBJ2-7; 12 bases are a match to TRBD1. The CDR3 runs 15 residues. The V segment lost 3 bases and the J segment 4 bases; nucleotides outside the gene matches: 4. The germline CDR1 and CDR2 sequences are SGHTA and FQGNSA. CDR3 loop: CASSLGQGAGYEQYF. The CDR3 DNA reads TGTGCCAGCAGCTTGGGACAGGGGGCTGGGTACGAGCAGTACTTC.

V is TRBV4-1 and J is TRBJ2-1; TRBD2 agrees at 9 bases. This CDR3 spans 17 amino acids. Germline assignment: CDR1 MGHRA and CDR2 YSYEKL. V was pared by 1 base and J by 0 bases, with 4 bases of the junction left unmatched. The CDR3 spells CASSQVIAGASYNEQFF. The CDR3 nucleotides read TGCGCCAGCAGCCAAGTCATAGCGGGGGCCTCCTACAATGAGCAGTTCTTC.

This clone showed up just once. This rearrangement joins TRBV2 to TRBJ2-5, with 7 bases that match TRBD1. The CDR3 extends over 15 amino acids. The V and J ends lost 6 bases and 0 bases, in that order; junction bases with no gene match: 7. Germline lookup yields CDR1 SNHLY and CDR2 FYNNEI. CDR3 in DNA: TGTGCCAGCAGCCGGGACAGACTTTACCAAGAGACCCAGTACTTC. Translation: CASSRDRLYQETQYF.

CDR3 nucleotide sequence: TGTGCCAGCCCGGTAGCGGGTCAACGAGGGGATGAGCAGTTCTTC. It codes for CASPVAGQRGDEQFF. This chain connects TRBV2 to TRBJ2-1; the match to TRBD2 covers 7 bases. Germline CDR1 SNHLY, CDR2 FYNNEI. CDR3 size: 15 residues. Unmatched junction bases numbered 15, after V lost 8 bases and J lost 8 bases.

This clone has only a few counts. The chain's CDR3 is CASSFNQDTEAFF. DNA for the CDR3: TGTGCCAGCAGCTTTAATCAGGACACTGAAGCTTTCTTT. The V gene is TRBV7-2, the J gene TRBJ1-1, with no clear D. V was clipped by 3 bases and J by 3 bases, with 8 bases between them. Germline lookup yields CDR1 SGHTA and CDR2 FQGNSA. This CDR3 has 13 residues. Looking up the rest from reference TRBV7-2 and TRBJ1-1 gives the full variable domain: GAGVSQSPSNKVTEKGKDVELRCDPISGHTALYWYRQSLGQGLEFLIYFQGNSAPDKSGLPSDRFSAERTGGSVSTLTIQRTQQEDSAVYLCASSFNQDTEAFFGQGTRLTVV.

The chain has TRBV27 and TRBJ2-1; D may be TRBD1 (7 bases). The CDR3 has 13 residues. Germline CDR1 reads MNHEY; CDR2 reads SMNVEV (reference sequence). Between the trimmed V and J ends, which lost 7 bases and 6 bases, there was a span of 13 bases. The CDR3 nucleotides are TGTGCCAGCAACTGGGGGGACAGCAATGAGCAGTTCTTC. This codes for CASNWGDSNEQFF.

This clone has more than one count but fewer than ten. Other DNA sequences in this specimen translate into the identical CDR3. The chain uses TRBV30 and TRBJ1-2, with 7 bases aligning to TRBD1. The CDR3 length is 12 residues. V was pared by 4 bases and J by 2 bases, with 1 base of the junction left unmatched. CDR1 GTSNPN and CDR2 SVGIG come from the germline V gene (reference sequence). This CDR3 reads CAWTGGNYGYTF. Written as DNA, the CDR3 is TGTGCCTGGACAGGGGGAAACTATGGCTACACCTTC.

The gene calls are TRBV19 and TRBJ1-5; 7 nucleotides match TRBD1. The CDR3 length is 13 residues. CDR1 is LNHDA, CDR2 SQIVND, per germline (reference sequence). Germline trimming cut 7 bases from V and 4 bases from J; bases unmatched to any gene: 4. DNA for the CDR3: TGTGCCAGTAATCGACAGGGAAATCAGCCCCAGCATTTT. It codes for CASNRQGNQPQHF.

This clone was counted a single time. CDR3 DNA sequence: TGTGCCAGCAGCAACCGGGACAGACGCACTGAAGCTTTCTTT. Amino acid sequence: CASSNRDRRTEAFF. V gene TRBV9 combines with J gene TRBJ1-1; TRBD1 agrees at 7 bases. In germline, CDR1 is SGDLS, CDR2 YYNGEE. J gave up 4 bases and V 4 bases, and 7 bases lay outside the gene matches. The CDR3 has 14 residues.

J is TRBJ2-7 and V is TRBV19, with TRBD2 identical over 9 bases. The V gene's germline CDR1 is LNHDA and CDR2 SQIVND (reference sequence). The CDR3 runs 16 residues. The trim removed 3 bases at V and 1 base at J, leaving 7 bases unmatched. The CDR3 region has the DNA TGTGCCAGTAGTATTAGCGGGGGCAACCTTTCCTACGAGCAGTACTTC. Residues: CASSISGGNLSYEQYF.

This clone was observed a single time. CDR3 nucleotide sequence: TGTGCCAGCAGCCCGACTGTAAAACTGTTTTTT. Amino acids: CASSPTVKLFF. The V gene is TRBV7-9, the J gene TRBJ1-4; no clear D gene. There are 11 residues in the CDR3. V dropped 5 bases and J dropped 10 bases, with 8 bases sitting between them. From germline, CDR1 is SEHNR and CDR2 FQNEAQ (reference sequence).

J is TRBJ2-5 and V is TRBV10-3; the match to TRBD2 covers 12 bases. The CDR3 contains 15 residues. After removal of 5 bases from V and 4 bases from J, the junction contained 5 bases not matched to a gene. The V gene's germline CDR1 is ENHRY and CDR2 SYGVKD. The CDR3 DNA sequence: TGTGCCATCAGTTCCCTAGCGGGGGGGCGAGAGACCCAGTACTTC. This translates into CAISSLAGGRETQYF.

The chain employs TRBV5-1 and TRBJ2-5; 10 nucleotides agree with TRBD2. CDR1 SGHRS and CDR2 YFSETQ come from the germline V gene. With 1 base clipped from V and 2 bases from J, the junction kept 8 bases outside the gene matches. This CDR3 contains 17 residues. In DNA form, the CDR3 reads TGCGCCAGCAGCTTGCACAGCGGGGGGGCCGGACAAGAGACCCAGTACTTC. It codes for CASSLHSGGAGQETQYF.

This CDR3 is CASSLRLAGLSEQFF. The DNA of the CDR3 is TGCGCCAGCAGCTTGAGGCTAGCGGGGCTCAGTGAGCAGTTCTTC. The chain combines TRBV5-1 with TRBJ2-1, with 9 bases matching TRBD2. Germline V lookup: CDR1 SGHRS, CDR2 YFSETQ. CDR3 size: 15 residues. V lost 1 base, J lost 9 bases, and 8 bases stayed unmatched.

The chain has TRBV5-1 and TRBJ1-1; D is undetermined. The V and J ends lost 0 bases and 0 bases respectively, with 15 bases between them. This CDR3 region has 17 residues. Looked up from germline, CDR1 is SGHRS and CDR2 is YFSETQ. The DNA of the CDR3 is TGCGCCAGCAGCTTGGGCCGGGGTAGAGGACTGAACACTGAAGCTTTCTTT. Its protein is CASSLGRGRGLNTEAFF.

The rearrangement uses TRBV30 and TRBJ1-2; tentative D call: TRBD1 (6 bases). Trimming removed 5 bases at V and 1 base at J, with 20 bases between. Germline values: CDR1 GTSNPN, CDR2 SVGIG (reference sequence). This CDR3 is 16 amino acids long. The CDR3: CAWAVHDRPINYGYTF. The CDR3 DNA reads as TGTGCCTGGGCGGTCCACGACAGGCCCATTAACTATGGCTACACCTTC.

In its sample, this clone was seen once. CDR3 sequence reads: CASSSRNPSGGEDTQYF. In DNA form, the CDR3 reads TGTGCCAGCAGTTCTAGGAATCCTAGCGGGGGGGAGGATACGCAGTATTTT. The gene calls are TRBV2 and TRBJ2-3; 12 nucleotides match TRBD2. The CDR3 is 17 residues long. Germline values: CDR1 SNHLY, CDR2 FYNNEI. V lost 5 bases and J lost 6; bases outside the gene matches: 12.

The rearrangement uses TRBV9 and TRBJ1-2, with no clear D. CDR3 length: 13 residues. CDR1 is SGDLS and CDR2 is YYNGEE in the germline V gene. Trimming took 0 bases from V and 3 from J, leaving 6 bases between them. This CDR3 is CASSVGGYYGYTF. In DNA form, the CDR3 reads TGTGCCAGCAGCGTAGGAGGGTACTATGGCTACACCTTC.

V usage is TRBV6-1 and J usage is TRBJ2-1; maybe TRBD1 (6 bases). V lost 8 bases and J 1 base, leaving 12 bases between the germline ends. The germline gives CDR1 MNHNS, CDR2 SASEGT. The CDR3 spans 14 residues. CDR3 DNA sequence: TGTGCCAGCCATCAGGGGACGTCCTACAATGAGCAGTTCTTC. This gives the protein CASHQGTSYNEQFF.